The present T cell receptor (beta chain) was sequenced within a study of T cells after yellow fever vaccination (dated by TCRdb to between 2017 and 2020). The study in broad terms: The SMART-Seq v4 Ultra Low Input RNA kit was used to prepare libraries from fractions with low cell numbers. To follow T-cell clones before and after primary and booster YFV17D yellow fever vaccination, bulk TCR alpha and beta repertoires were sequenced over time. Blood was collected at multiple timepoints before and after primary and secondary immunization, and bulk PBMC replicates and cell subsets were isolated. Two healthy male donors, one aged 18 to 30 and one aged 30 to 40 years, made up the cohort.

TCR cDNA was synthesized by 5'RACE template switching, through which a universal primer site and unique molecular identifiers were introduced. Priming for cDNA synthesis came from both the TCR alpha and TCR beta constant segments. Two PCR steps were used to amplify libraries, with sample barcodes and sequencing adapters being added in the second step. Libraries were sequenced on Illumina HiSeq 2500 (2x100 bp) or NovaSeq (2x150 bp). On the study's bioinformatics: MIGEC was used to demultiplex reads and collapse the reads into UMI consensus sequences, and MiXCR was used for V(D)J alignment. Using edgeR on replicate PBMC samples, clonotypes were called vaccine-responding if FDR was below 0.01 and the log2 fold change was above 5 up to day 15. Each bulk clonotype received a CD4 or CD8 identity based on whether the sequenced CD4 or CD8 repertoire contained that clonotype at higher abundance. The public sequencing data were trimmed at Q25 with fastp and processed into clonotypes with MiXCR by TCRdb, which kept only in-frame beta chains. Every distinct CDR3 protein forms one entry, paired with its most common genes and DNA. What appears here as the V and J calls and clone size reflects TCRdb's work, not the paper's. The sample table holds approximately 550,000 distinct CDR3 sequences, of which about a fifth were seen once. Jointly, the top ten make up roughly an eighth of the sample.

This specimen's treatment or condition label, per the study, means: live attenuated yellow fever vaccine strain. At every blood-draw timepoint, two biological replicates of bulk PBMCs were collected. A standard Ficoll-Paque protocol was used to isolate PBMCs from peripheral blood. TriZol was used to extract RNA from bulk PBMCs, CD4 and CD8 fractions, and dextramer-positive and dextramer-negative fractions. With respect to this clonotype: This receptor's antigen is unknown. No per-base quality is available; no much larger clone lies one base away.

Reading from cysteine to phenylalanine, the CDR3 counts 11 amino acids. The retained sequence is limited to the CDR3, 33 bases, with the frame set at the first base. Deletion took 5 bases off V and 6 bases off J, with a span of 8 bases between the germline ends. The germline V gene (reference sequence) specifies DFQATT as CDR1 and SNEGSKA as CDR2. What the work shows at the level of the full study, not this receptor alone: FACS-sorted repertoires could contain abundant contaminating clonotypes from the bulk population, so computational filtering was required. A small share of clonotypes occurred in both CD4 and CD8 compartments, likely arising from convergent recombination. Because only two donors were included in the study, the extent to which the findings can be generalized is limited. Most clones expanded after primary vaccination were re-detected after the booster (almost 98% of CD4 and around nine tenths of CD8), suggesting broad memory maintenance. The secondary T-cell response was found to be weaker but faster than the primary response, with a peak reached on day 5 rather than on day 15.

The rearranged segments are TRBV20-1 and TRBJ2-1, with the identity of the D gene unclear. The source of this sequence is a man aged 25-45 years who received the YFV17D yellow fever vaccine. The sample was PBMCs, taken 15 days after the yellow fever booster vaccination. The nucleotide sequence reads TGCAGTGCTGAAGGGTTCAATGAGCAGTTCTTC. It specifies CSAEGFNEQFF.